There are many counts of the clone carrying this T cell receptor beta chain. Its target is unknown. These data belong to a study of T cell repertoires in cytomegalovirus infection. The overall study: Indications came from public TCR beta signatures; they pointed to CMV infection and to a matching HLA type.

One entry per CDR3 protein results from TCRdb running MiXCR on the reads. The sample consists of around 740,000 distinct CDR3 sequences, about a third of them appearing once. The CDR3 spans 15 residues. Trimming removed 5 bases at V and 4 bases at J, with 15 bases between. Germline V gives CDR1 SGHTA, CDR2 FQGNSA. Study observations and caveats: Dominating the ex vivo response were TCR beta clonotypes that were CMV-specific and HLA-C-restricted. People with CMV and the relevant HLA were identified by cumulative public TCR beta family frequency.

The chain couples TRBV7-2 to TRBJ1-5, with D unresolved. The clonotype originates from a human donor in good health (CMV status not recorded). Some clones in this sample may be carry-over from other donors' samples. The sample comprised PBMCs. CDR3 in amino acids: CASSLQRVRNQPQHF. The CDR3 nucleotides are TGTGCCAGCAGCCTGCAACGCGTCCGTAATCAGCCCCAGCATTTT.